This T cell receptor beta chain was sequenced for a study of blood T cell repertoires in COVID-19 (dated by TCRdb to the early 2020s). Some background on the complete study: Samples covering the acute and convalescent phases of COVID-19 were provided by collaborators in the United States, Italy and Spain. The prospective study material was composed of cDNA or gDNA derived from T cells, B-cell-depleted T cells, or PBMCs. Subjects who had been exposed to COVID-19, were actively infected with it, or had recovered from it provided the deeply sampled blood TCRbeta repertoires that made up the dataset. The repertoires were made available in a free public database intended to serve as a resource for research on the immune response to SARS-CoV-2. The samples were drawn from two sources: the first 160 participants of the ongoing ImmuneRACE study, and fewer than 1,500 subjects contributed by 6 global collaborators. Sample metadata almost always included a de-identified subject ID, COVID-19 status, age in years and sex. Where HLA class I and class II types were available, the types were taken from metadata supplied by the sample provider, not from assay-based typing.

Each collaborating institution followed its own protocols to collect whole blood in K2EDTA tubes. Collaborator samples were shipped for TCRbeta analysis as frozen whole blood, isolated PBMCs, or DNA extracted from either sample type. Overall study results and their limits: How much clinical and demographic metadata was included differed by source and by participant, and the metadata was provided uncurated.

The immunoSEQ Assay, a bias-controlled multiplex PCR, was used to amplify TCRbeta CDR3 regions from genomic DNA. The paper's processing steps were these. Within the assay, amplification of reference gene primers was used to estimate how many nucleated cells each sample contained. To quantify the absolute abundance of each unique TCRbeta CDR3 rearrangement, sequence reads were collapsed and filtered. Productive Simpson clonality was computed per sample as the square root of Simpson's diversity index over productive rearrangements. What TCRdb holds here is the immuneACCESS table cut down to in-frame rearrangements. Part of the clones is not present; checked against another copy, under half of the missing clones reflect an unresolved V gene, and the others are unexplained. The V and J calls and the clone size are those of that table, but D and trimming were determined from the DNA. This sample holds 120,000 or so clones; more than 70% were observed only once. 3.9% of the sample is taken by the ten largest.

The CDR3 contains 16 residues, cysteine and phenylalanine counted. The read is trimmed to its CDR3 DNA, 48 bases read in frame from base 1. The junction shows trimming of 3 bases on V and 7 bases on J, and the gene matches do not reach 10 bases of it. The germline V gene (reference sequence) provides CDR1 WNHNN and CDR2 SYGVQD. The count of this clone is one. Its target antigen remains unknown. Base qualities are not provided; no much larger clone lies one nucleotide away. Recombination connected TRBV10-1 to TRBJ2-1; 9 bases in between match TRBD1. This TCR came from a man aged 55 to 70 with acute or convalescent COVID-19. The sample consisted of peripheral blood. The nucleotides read TGCGCCAGCAGTGATTACGGGACAGGGATAGAAAATGAGCAGTTCTTC. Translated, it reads CASSDYGTGIENEQFF.